The 18 T cell receptor beta chains given below trace back to one sample, sequenced in a study of tumor-infiltrating lymphocytes in primary liver carcinoma. cDNA specific to TCR beta was made from 450 to 500 ng of total RNA, with a constant-region primer employed for priming. Construction of TCR beta libraries relied on three successive nested multiplex PCR rounds employing slightly modified ARM-PCR. Two initial PCR rounds of about 10 cycles each paired TRBV1-TRBV30 forward primers with a C-beta reverse primer. MiXCR was run by TCRdb on the multiplex PCR reads, yielding one entry per CDR3 protein. The table has about 200,000 distinct CDR3 sequences, less than 75% seen once. Alongside blood RNA obtained from unsorted whole blood, germline DNA was also extracted. Sequencing was performed on peripheral blood. The receptors come from a woman in her fifties or sixties with primary liver carcinoma and hepatitis B virus infection.

Of note for this clonotype: The junction shows a germline mismatch at one end, possibly a read error. This chain links TRBV11-2 with TRBJ2-7; D gene ambiguous. The germline gives CDR1 SGHAT, CDR2 FQNNGV. The CDR3 consists of 12 residues. The CDR3 nucleotides read TGTGCCAGCAGCTTAACTGCCTACGAGCAATACTTC. It yields the protein CASSLTAYEQYF.

DNA for the CDR3: TGTGCCAGCAGTTCTAGCGGGGGGCTAAACCAAGAGACCCAGTACTTC. Translation: CASSSSGGLNQETQYF. The V gene is TRBV28, the J gene TRBJ2-5; TRBD2 matches at 11 bases. V lost 4 bases and J lost 0; bases outside the gene matches: 4. The CDR3 has 16 amino acids. In germline, CDR1 is MDHEN, CDR2 SYDVKM. Full variable domain (missing parts from reference TRBV28 and TRBJ2-5): DVKVTQSSRYLVKRTGEKVFLECVQDMDHENMFWYRQDPGLGLRLIYFSYDVKMKEKGDIPEGYSVSREKKERFSLILESASTNQTSMYLCASSSSGGLNQETQYFGPGTRLLVL.

As concerns this clonotype: At one end the junction does not follow the germline gene, possibly because of a read error. The V and J genes are TRBV7-3 and TRBJ2-3; tentatively, D is TRBD2 (8 bases). The CDR3 is 18 amino acids. The germline V gene has CDR1 SGHTA and CDR2 FQGTGA. The CDR3 DNA sequence: TGTGCCAGCAGCCTATCATCTGACAGGGCGGGGGGCACAGGTACGCAGTATTTT. Translation: CASSLSSDRAGGTGTQYF.

V gene TRBV25-1 combines with J gene TRBJ1-1; D call uncertain. Between the trimmed V and J ends, which lost 3 bases and 12 bases, there was a span of 20 bases. Germline V gene data show CDR1 as MGHDK and CDR2 as SYGVNS. CDR3 length: 14 amino acids. The CDR3 DNA sequence: TGTGCCAGCAGTGAGAGTGTTGGCAGCACCGAAACTTTCTTT. It codes for CASSESVGSTETFF. Full variable domain (remainder filled in from reference TRBV25-1 and TRBJ1-1): EADIYQTPRYLVIGTGKKITLECSQTMGHDKMYWYQQDPGMELHLIHYSYGVNSTEKGDLSSESTVSRIRTEHFPLTLESARPSHTSQYLCASSESVGSTETFFGQGTRLTVV.

The sample holds many counts of this clonotype. This sequence joins TRBV28 and TRBJ1-1; D ambiguous. Trimming stripped 2 bases from V and 0 bases from J, with 13 bases between. Germline V gene lookup returns CDR1 MDHEN and CDR2 SYDVKM. This CDR3 spans 16 amino acids. The CDR3 protein is CASSLVSEVMNTEAFF. The CDR3 DNA is TGTGCCAGCAGTTTAGTATCTGAGGTGATGAACACTGAAGCTTTCTTT.

Notes on this clonotype: With a much larger clone just one base away, this may be a read error. The chain carries TRBV29-1 and TRBJ2-3; D is undetermined. Germline V gene sequence: CDR1 SQVTM, CDR2 ANQGSEA. This CDR3 comprises 14 residues. V lost 3 bases and J 1 base, leaving 11 bases between the germline ends. The CDR3 DNA sequence: TGCAGCGTTGACGTGGAGAGCTGCACAGATACGCAGTATTTT. Translated: CSVDVESCTDTQYF.

For this clonotype: At one of its ends the junction is not consistent with the germline gene, which may arise from a read error. The chain links TRBV11-2 to TRBJ2-7; 11 nucleotides line up with TRBD2. The CDR3 totals 18 residues. From germline, CDR1 is SGHAT and CDR2 FQNNGV. The CDR3 DNA reads as TGTTCCAGCAGCTTAGCCTCGACTAGCGGGGTGAGCTCCTATGAGCAGTACTTC. Its protein product is CSSSLASTSGVSSYEQYF. The variable domain in full, with the rest retrieved from reference TRBV11-2 and TRBJ2-7, is EAGVAQSPRYKIIEKRQSVAFWCNPISGHATLYWYQQILGQGPKLLIQFQNNGVVDDSQLPKDRFSAERLKGVDSTLKIQPAKLEDSAVYLCSSSLASTSGVSSYEQYFGPGTRLTVT.

In regard to this clonotype: A junction end diverges from the germline sequence, so it may reflect a read error. This sequence joins TRBV5-4 and TRBJ2-2; 8 bases are a match to TRBD2. From germline, CDR1 is SGHNT and CDR2 YYREEE (reference sequence). This CDR3 region has 16 residues. The CDR3 reads CASSSTTSAPTGDLFF. DNA for the CDR3: TGTGCCAGCAGCTCCACGACTAGCGCCCCCACCGGGGATCTGTTTTTT. The full variable domain, rest sourced from reference TRBV5-4 and TRBJ2-2, is ETGVTQSPTHLIKTRGQQVTLRCSSQSGHNTVSWYQQALGQGPQFIFQYYREEENGRGNFPPRFSGLQFPNYSSELNVNALELDDSALYLCASSSTTSAPTGDLFFGEGSRLTVL.

With respect to this clonotype: One junction end disagrees with the germline gene, perhaps due to a read error. The V and J genes are TRBV11-3 and TRBJ1-2, with a tentative D call TRBD1 (5 bases). The CDR3 is made up of 15 amino acids. The germline V gene has CDR1 SGHNT and CDR2 YENEEA. The CDR3 spells CVSSTSGGSNYGYTF. The CDR3 DNA sequence: TGTGTCAGCAGCACCTCTGGGGGATCTAACTATGGCTATACCTTC. Full variable domain (missing parts from reference TRBV11-3 and TRBJ1-2): EAGVVQSPRYKIIEKKQPVAFWCNPISGHNTLYWYLQNLGQGPELLIRYENEEAVDDSQLPKDRFSAERLKGVDSTLKIQPAELGDSAVYLCVSSTSGGSNYGYTFGSGTRLTVV.

As regards this clonotype: This may come from a read error, since a much larger clone is one base off. The V call is TRBV12-3 or TRBV12-4, the J call TRBJ1-4, with D possibly being TRBD1 (6 bases). V lost 1 base to trimming and J lost 13 bases, with 16 bases between them. The CDR3 covers 14 residues. The CDR3 DNA is TGTGCCAGCAGTTTAGTACAGGGAGGTGGAATACTGTTTTTT. Translation gives CASSLVQGGGILFF.

This rearrangement joins TRBV28 to TRBJ2-3, with 7 bases matching TRBD2. The germline V gene encodes CDR1 MDHEN and CDR2 SYDVKM. The CDR3 is 15 residues long. V trimming: 5 bases; J trimming: 2 bases; junction bases outside the gene matches: 7. The CDR3 nucleotides are TGTGCCAGCAGTCCACGCGGGAGCCCCACAGATACGCAGTATTTT. This encodes CASSPRGSPTDTQYF.

As regards this clonotype: One end of the junction does not line up with germline, which may come from a read error. This chain connects TRBV6-5 to TRBJ2-3; tentatively, D is TRBD2 (7 bases). Germline V gene sequence: CDR1 MNHEY, CDR2 SVGAGI. The CDR3 runs 17 residues. The CDR3 here is CGSSYSPPAGHTYTQYF. In nucleotides, the CDR3 is TGTGGCAGCAGTTACTCCCCGCCAGCGGGACACACATATACGCAGTATTTT.

As to this clonotype: A much larger clone sits a single nucleotide away, making a read error possible. This sequence joins TRBV29-1 and TRBJ1-3; 7 nucleotides agree with TRBD1. The CDR3 is 15 residues long. The germline V gene has CDR1 SQVTM and CDR2 ANQGSEA. CDR3 sequence (DNA): TGCAGCGTTGAAAGAGGGGGCGCGGCTGGAAGCACCATATATTTT. This encodes CSVERGGAAGSTIYF.

A word on this clonotype: This likely comes from a read error, as the CDR3 has no conserved phenylalanine or tryptophan at its end. This rearrangement joins TRBV11-3 to TRBJ2-1; 9 nucleotides match TRBD2. CDR3 length equals 20 residues. Trimming cost V 6 bases and J 0 bases; bases outside gene matches: 18. CDR1 and CDR2 from the germline V gene are SGHNT and YENEEA. CDR3 residues: CASSRRPAGGFLISYNEQFV. The CDR3 DNA reads as TGTGCCAGCAGTCGACGACCAGCGGGAGGATTTTTAATCTCCTACAATGAGCAGTTCGTC.

On this clonotype itself: Being one base from a much bigger clone, this may be a read error. This chain uses TRBV6-2 or TRBV6-3 with TRBJ1-2; D remains ambiguous. V lost 6 bases and J lost 7, with 12 bases in between. The CDR3 length is 12 residues. Per the germline V gene, CDR1 is MNHEY and CDR2 is SVGEGT. The CDR3 loop is CASRTEEFGYTF. CDR3 nucleotide sequence: TGTGCCAGCAGGACCGAGGAATTTGGCTACACCTTC.

The chain has TRBV11-3 and TRBJ2-1, with D tentatively TRBD1 or TRBD2 (6 bases each). Germline V gene lookup returns CDR1 SGHNT and CDR2 YENEEA. This CDR3 spans 16 amino acids. This chain's CDR3 is CDGSLVSRGAYNEQFF. The CDR3 DNA is TGTGACGGCAGCTTAGTCTCAAGGGGGGCCTACAATGAGCAGTTCTTC.

Only one count was recorded for this clonotype. The conserved phenylalanine or tryptophan normally closing the CDR3 is absent here, so this likely arose from a read error. The V and J genes are TRBV11-2 and TRBJ2-3; D is unresolved. This CDR3 is 13 amino acids long. Germline CDR1 and CDR2: SGHAT and FQNNGV. V shed 9 bases and J shed 7 bases, with 17 bases lying between them. The CDR3 bases are TGTGCCAGTAGCCCCCTAGATGGAAATACGCAGTATTAT. Translating gives CASSPLDGNTQYY.

The chain carries TRBV5-1 and TRBJ1-2, with D perhaps matching TRBD1 (5 bases). Germline lookup yields CDR1 SGHRS and CDR2 YFSETQ. The CDR3 sequence is 15 residues long. V lost 0 bases and J lost 0, with 9 bases in between. CDR3 nucleotides: TGCGCCAGCAGCTTGGATCAGGGCACTAACTATGGCTACACCTTC. This encodes CASSLDQGTNYGYTF.